The present TCR beta chain was sequenced within a study of blood T cell repertoires in COVID-19. Looking at the study overall: PBMCs, B-cell-depleted T cells, or T cells provided the cDNA or gDNA that made up the material.

Measured with immunoSEQ multiplex PCR; TCRdb has only the in-frame clones, and not every one. This table has about 130,000 clones, approximately 80% appearing once. V was pared by 0 bases and J by 8 bases, with 9 bases of the junction left unmatched. Per germline, CDR1 SGDLS and CDR2 YYNGEE. CDR3 size: 16 residues. Sequences were obtained from peripheral blood. The chain links TRBV9 to TRBJ2-5; 11 nucleotides agree with TRBD2. The receptor comes from a man between 60 and 70 years old with acute or convalescent COVID-19. The CDR3 reads CASSVALAGGTRTQYF. CDR3 nucleotides: TGTGCCAGCAGCGTAGCCTTAGCGGGAGGGACGCGCACCCAGTACTTC.